This passage covers 25 T cell receptor beta chains from one sample sequenced in a study of blood T cell repertoires in COVID-19. Repertoires were generated with immunoSEQ multiplex PCR, while TCRdb's copy carries only in-frame clones and drops some. Of 400,000 to 450,000 clones detected, 75% to 90% appear once; the ten largest clones hold 0.95% to 1.2%. Sample: PBMCs or T cells enriched from blood (not recorded which). Receptor source: a man between 25 and 39 years old who had recovered from COVID-19.

J is TRBJ1-6 and V is TRBV9; D not resolved. The ends were cut back, 3 bases at V and 6 bases at J, with 10 bases in the middle. This CDR3 is 14 amino acids long. CDR1 is SGDLS and CDR2 is YYNGEE in the germline V gene. The CDR3 sequence is CASSASGSNSPLHF. The CDR3 nucleotides are TGTGCCAGCAGCGCATCGGGTTCTAATTCACCCCTCCACTTT.

This clone was detected only once. The chain joins TRBV28 to TRBJ2-5; 7 bases line up with TRBD1. This CDR3 is 11 amino acids long. After removal of 10 bases from V and 5 bases from J, the junction contained 4 bases not matched to a gene. CDR1 is MDHEN and CDR2 is SYDVKM in the germline V gene. The CDR3 is CATQGVETQYF. The CDR3 DNA reads TGTGCCACCCAGGGGGTGGAGACCCAGTACTTC.

This chain uses TRBV6-5 with TRBJ2-2, with D maybe TRBD2 (5 bases). Germline lookup yields CDR1 MNHEY and CDR2 SVGAGI. This CDR3 has 14 residues. V lost 8 bases, J lost 3 bases, and 13 bases lay in between. The CDR3 region has the DNA TGTGCCAGCCGAGCCCGGGAACACACCGGGGAGCTGTTTTTT. Residues: CASRAREHTGELFF.

The chain links TRBV7-8 to TRBJ2-3, with 12 bases identical to TRBD1. Losses at the gene ends were 5 bases for V and 1 base for J; bases not matched to a gene: 13. The CDR3 has 19 amino acids. CDR1 is SGHVS, CDR2 FQNEAQ, per germline. CDR3 nucleotides: TGTGCCAGCAGCCCTGGGGTGGGACAGGGGGCTTTGGGCACAGATACGCAGTATTTT. It encodes CASSPGVGQGALGTDTQYF.

This chain links TRBV11-2 with TRBJ1-2; D may be TRBD1 (5 bases). Trimming pared 0 bases from V and 5 bases from J, leaving 10 bases between. This CDR3 has 14 amino acids. From germline, CDR1 is SGHAT and CDR2 FQNNGV. As DNA, the CDR3 is TGTGCCAGCAGCTTAGATCTCGGGACTTATGGCTACACCTTC. This sequence encodes CASSLDLGTYGYTF. The full variable domain, in which reference TRBV11-2 and TRBJ1-2 provide the parts outside the CDR3, is EAGVAQSPRYKIIEKRQSVAFWCNPISGHATLYWYQQILGQGPKLLIQFQNNGVVDDSQLPKDRFSAERLKGVDSTLKIQPAKLEDSAVYLCASSLDLGTYGYTFGSGTRLTVV.

The chain uses TRBV9 and TRBJ1-2, with a weak D call TRBD1 (6 bases). CDR1 SGDLS and CDR2 YYNGEE come from the germline V gene. The V and J ends lost 0 bases and 2 bases respectively, with 11 bases between them. CDR3 length equals 15 residues. CDR3 amino acids: CASSVGSGVNYGYTF. In DNA, the CDR3 is TGTGCCAGCAGCGTAGGGTCAGGGGTGAACTATGGCTACACCTTC.

The chain carries TRBV14 and TRBJ2-7; possibly TRBD1 for D (7 bases). V was trimmed by 5 bases and J by 8 bases, leaving 22 bases between them. There are 15 residues in the CDR3. Per germline, CDR1 SGHDN and CDR2 FVKESK. The chain's CDR3 is CASSESGGGGSQQYF. CDR3 coding DNA: TGTGCCAGCAGCGAATCAGGAGGGGGCGGCTCCCAGCAGTACTTC.

The rearrangement joins TRBV9 to TRBJ2-6, with unresolved D. The V end lost 2 bases, the J end lost 0 bases, and 6 bases lay between the germline ends. The germline V gene encodes CDR1 SGDLS and CDR2 YYNGEE. There are 15 residues in the CDR3. The CDR3 DNA reads TGTGCCAGCAGCGTTTACAGCTCTGGGGCCAACGTCCTGACTTTC. Residues: CASSVYSSGANVLTF.

V gene TRBV19 combines with J gene TRBJ1-2, with TRBD1 identical over 10 bases. The germline gives CDR1 LNHDA, CDR2 SQIVND (reference sequence). CDR3 length equals 16 residues. V dropped 7 bases and J dropped 3; count of bases not matched to a gene: 11. CDR3 nucleotides: TGTGCCAGTACCCAAGGAAAGACAGGGGGCGACTATGGCTACACCTTC. It specifies CASTQGKTGGDYGYTF.

The V call is TRBV7-9, the J call TRBJ1-5, with unresolved D. Germline lookup yields CDR1 SEHNR and CDR2 FQNEAQ (reference sequence). V was trimmed by 5 bases and J by 9 bases, leaving 23 bases between them. There are 16 residues in the CDR3. CDR3 sequence: CASSVSGGSQLGPQHF. Written as DNA, the CDR3 is TGTGCCAGCAGCGTTAGCGGTGGGTCCCAACTCGGGCCCCAGCATTTT.

The chain uses TRBV11-1 and TRBJ2-1, with D hard to call. V lost 2 bases and J lost 13, with 12 bases in between. The CDR3 length is 12 residues. The germline gives CDR1 SGHAT, CDR2 FQDESV (reference sequence). In DNA form, the CDR3 reads TGTGCCAGCAGCTTAAGCTCTAGAGAACAGTTCTTC. It encodes CASSLSSREQFF.

The chain links TRBV15 to TRBJ2-7; D call uncertain. The CDR3 is made up of 11 amino acids. The ends were cut back, 4 bases at V and 4 bases at J, with 5 bases in the middle. Germline values: CDR1 LNHNV, CDR2 YYDKDF (reference sequence). DNA for the CDR3: TGTGCCACCAGCACGAGATACGAGCAGTACTTC. Its translation: CATSTRYEQYF.

The chain carries TRBV19 and TRBJ2-6, with 8 positions matching TRBD1. This CDR3 comprises 14 residues. Per the germline V gene, CDR1 is LNHDA and CDR2 is SQIVND (reference sequence). Trimming cost V 6 bases and J 5 bases; bases outside gene matches: 3. The DNA of the CDR3 is TGTGCCAGTAGGGACAGGGTTAGGGCCAACGTCCTGACTTTC. It encodes CASRDRVRANVLTF.

The chain couples TRBV24-1 to TRBJ2-1, with 13 nucleotides matching TRBD2. The V segment lost 4 bases and the J segment 9 bases; nucleotides outside the gene matches: 8. CDR1 KGHDR and CDR2 SFDVKD come from the germline V gene. The CDR3 spans 16 residues. CDR3 region: CATSDPGLAGAAEQFF. CDR3 nucleotide sequence: TGTGCCACCAGTGACCCCGGACTAGCGGGAGCAGCTGAGCAGTTCTTC.

The count of this clone is one. This chain uses TRBV19 with TRBJ2-3, with TRBD2 matching over 9 bases. Germline V gives CDR1 LNHDA, CDR2 SQIVND (reference sequence). V shed 4 bases, J shed 0 bases, and the junction held 11 bases outside the gene matches. The CDR3 length is 18 residues. The DNA of the CDR3 is TGTGCCAGTAGTAGGGAGGCCATGGGACTAGCTAGCACAGATACGCAGTATTTT. Translation: CASSREAMGLASTDTQYF.

The chain joins TRBV6-5 to TRBJ1-4; D is unresolved. Germline CDR1 is MNHEY and CDR2 is SVGAGI. The CDR3 loop spans 13 amino acids. Trimming cost V 7 bases and J 8 bases, with 14 bases left between them. The CDR3 reads CASTRRGEEKLFF. CDR3 coding DNA: TGTGCCAGCACCCGTCGGGGAGAGGAAAAACTGTTTTTT.

The chain joins TRBV5-6 to TRBJ2-2; D unresolved. There are 11 residues in the CDR3. V gave up 2 bases and J gave up 6 bases, with 2 bases separating them. CDR1 SGHDT and CDR2 YYEEEE come from the germline V gene. The CDR3 loop is CASSFAGELFF. The CDR3 DNA reads as TGTGCCAGCAGCTTCGCCGGGGAGCTGTTTTTT.

The gene calls are TRBV6-5 and TRBJ2-5; TRBD2 matches at 14 bases. Germline V lookup: CDR1 MNHEY, CDR2 SVGAGI. V was pared by 6 bases and J by 5 bases, with 5 bases of the junction left unmatched. The CDR3 sequence is 15 residues long. CDR3 sequence: CASRKGLAGVETQYF. In nucleotides, the CDR3 is TGTGCCAGCAGGAAGGGACTAGCGGGAGTTGAGACCCAGTACTTC.

The rearrangement links TRBV30 to TRBJ2-1, with 9 bases aligning to TRBD1. Germline trimming cut 7 bases from V and 13 bases from J; bases unmatched to any gene: 14. CDR1 is GTSNPN, CDR2 SVGIG, per germline (reference sequence). The CDR3 consists of 13 residues. The CDR3: CASEGQGSVPQFF. As DNA, the CDR3 is TGTGCCTCGGAAGGACAGGGGTCCGTCCCCCAGTTCTTC.

This clone was recorded only once. The V and J genes are TRBV13 and TRBJ2-7; D remains ambiguous. V lost 3 bases, J lost 4 bases, and 7 bases lay in between. The germline V gene has CDR1 PRHDT and CDR2 FYEKMQ (reference sequence). This CDR3 has 12 amino acids. CDR3 loop: CASSFTAYEQYF. In DNA, the CDR3 is TGTGCCAGCAGCTTCACAGCTTACGAGCAGTACTTC. The complete variable domain, with remaining parts taken from reference TRBV13 and TRBJ2-7, reads AAGVIQSPRHLIKEKRETATLKCYPIPRHDTVYWYQQGPGQDPQFLISFYEKMQSDKGSIPDRFSAQQFSDYHSELNMSSLELGDSALYFCASSFTAYEQYFGPGTRLTVT.

This rearrangement joins TRBV10-3 to TRBJ2-2; 11 bases align to TRBD2. Germline V gene data show CDR1 as ENHRY and CDR2 as SYGVKD. CDR3 size: 17 residues. V lost 2 bases to trimming and J lost 7 bases; unmatched junction nucleotides: 9. CDR3 DNA: TGTGCCATCAGTGAGCGTGGTAGCGGGAGGGATAGCGGGGAGCTGTTTTTT. Translating it yields CAISERGSGRDSGELFF.

The J gene is TRBJ1-5, the V gene TRBV12-5; 9 positions agree with TRBD1. Germline CDR1 LGHNT, CDR2 FRNRAP. The CDR3 consists of 14 residues. With 6 bases clipped from V and 7 bases from J, the junction kept 7 bases outside the gene matches. The CDR3 region is CASGTGTGRQPQHF. The DNA of the CDR3 is TGTGCTAGTGGCACCGGGACAGGGAGACAGCCCCAGCATTTT.

The genes are TRBV29-1 and TRBJ1-1; TRBD1 matches at 7 bases. This CDR3 comprises 13 residues. Germline V gene sequence: CDR1 SQVTM, CDR2 ANQGSEA. J lost 0 bases, V lost 6 bases, and 4 bases had no gene match. CDR3 loop: CSVNRGMNTEAFF. CDR3 DNA: TGCAGCGTAAACAGGGGAATGAACACTGAAGCTTTCTTT.

The chain combines TRBV7-9 with TRBJ2-2; D possibly corresponds to TRBD2 (5 bases). Germline-derived CDR1 and CDR2 are SEHNR and FQNEAQ (reference sequence). This CDR3 has 15 residues. Trimming took 5 bases from V and 0 from J, leaving 10 bases between them. Here the CDR3 DNA reads TGTGCCAGCAGCGCCCCCGGGGCGAACACCGGGGAGCTGTTTTTT. As protein: CASSAPGANTGELFF. The variable domain in full, with the rest retrieved from reference TRBV7-9 and TRBJ2-2, is DTGVSQNPRHKITKRGQNVTFRCDPISEHNRLYWYRQTLGQGPEFLTYFQNEAQLEKSRLLSDRFSAERPKGSFSTLEIQRTEQGDSAMYLCASSAPGANTGELFFGEGSRLTVL.

This chain connects TRBV5-5 to TRBJ2-7; D is perhaps TRBD2 (6 bases). Trimming took off 4 bases at V and 3 bases at J, with 14 bases between the two ends. CDR3 length: 14 amino acids. Germline V CDR1 and CDR2: SGHKS, YYEKEE (reference sequence). The CDR3 spells CASSRGTLGYEQYF. In DNA form, the CDR3 reads TGTGCCAGCAGCCGGGGGACGCTGGGCTACGAGCAGTACTTC.